This passage covers 24 T cell receptor beta chains from one sample sequenced in a study of T cells in Graves' hyperthyroidism and ophthalmopathy. Regions amplified from RNA transcripts were the TCR beta CDR3 regions. The study used the HTBI primer set for a first-round RT-PCR of the TCR CDR3. MiXCR was run by TCRdb on the multiplex PCR reads, yielding one entry per CDR3 protein. The sample comprises some 420,000 distinct CDR3 sequences, roughly 15% of which are singletons, and about 5% rests with the top ten. The material sequenced was blood. Every receptor here comes from a woman between 18 and 29 years old with Graves' hyperthyroidism.

This clonotype was counted ten times or more. A much larger clone sits a single nucleotide away, making a read error possible. V is TRBV28 and J is TRBJ2-1; a possible D gene is TRBD2 (6 bases). With 3 bases removed from V and 0 bases from J, the gap between germline ends came to 9 bases. This CDR3 has 15 amino acids. Germline values: CDR1 MDHEN, CDR2 SYDVKM. The CDR3 bases are TGTGCCAGCAGTTTTAGCGGAAACTCCTACAATGAGCAGTTCTTC. Its protein is CASSFSGNSYNEQFF.

CDR3 protein: CASSAEGSLDEQFF. CDR3 DNA: TGTGCCAGCAGCGCAGAAGGGTCTCTTGATGAGCAGTTCTTC. The chain is built from TRBV9 and TRBJ2-1; D is uncertain. Per germline, CDR1 SGDLS and CDR2 YYNGEE. This CDR3 is 14 amino acids long. V was cut by 3 bases and J by 8 bases, with 15 bases left in between.

This clonotype was seen ten or more times. The chain recombines TRBV6-1 with TRBJ2-1, with D tentatively TRBD2 (6 bases). Per germline, CDR1 MNHNS and CDR2 SASEGT. With 7 bases removed from V and 9 bases from J, the gap between germline ends came to 25 bases. The CDR3 has 16 residues. The CDR3 DNA is TGTGCCAGCATCTCCGCCCCGGGACTTCCCTCCACTGAGCAGTTCTTC. This gives the protein CASISAPGLPSTEQFF.

This clonotype was observed at least ten times. The chain couples TRBV3-1 to TRBJ2-3; 10 positions match TRBD2. With 0 bases clipped from V and 6 bases from J, the junction kept 6 bases outside the gene matches. This CDR3 contains 16 residues. CDR1 is LGHDT and CDR2 is YNNKEL in the germline V gene (reference sequence). In DNA form, the CDR3 reads TGTGCCAGCAGCCAAGAAAAGCGGGAGGGAGGGGATACGCAGTATTTT. Amino acids: CASSQEKREGGDTQYF.

This clonotype has at least ten counts. This chain joins TRBV27 and TRBJ2-7; perhaps TRBD2 as D (6 bases). The length of the CDR3 is 13 residues. The germline V gene has CDR1 MNHEY and CDR2 SMNVEV (reference sequence). With 4 bases removed from V and 1 base from J, the gap between germline ends came to 8 bases. The CDR3 sequence: CASSSGESYEQYF. The CDR3 DNA sequence: TGTGCCAGCAGTTCGGGGGAATCCTACGAGCAGTACTTC.

This clonotype was observed at least ten times. The chain carries TRBV2 and TRBJ1-5; 11 nucleotides match TRBD1. The CDR3 is 16 residues long. CDR1 and CDR2 from the germline V gene are SNHLY and FYNNEI. The junction had 9 bases not matched to a gene; V was cut back by 5 bases and J by 6 bases. The CDR3 region is CASSYSGTGGSQPQHF. DNA of the CDR3: TGTGCCAGCAGTTATTCTGGGACAGGGGGTTCTCAGCCCCAGCATTTT.

Only a few counts were recorded for this clonotype. This rearrangement joins TRBV11-2 to TRBJ2-3; D tentatively reads TRBD1 or TRBD2 (5 bases each). Germline CDR1 is SGHAT and CDR2 is FQNNGV. The CDR3 totals 15 residues. V was cut by 9 bases and J by 3 bases, with 19 bases left in between. CDR3 residues: CASSAQRDQTDTQYF. In DNA form, the CDR3 reads TGTGCCAGTAGTGCCCAAAGGGACCAAACAGATACGCAGTATTTT.

This chain links TRBV20-1 with TRBJ2-5; 14 bases match TRBD2. The V segment lost 0 bases and the J segment 4 bases; nucleotides outside the gene matches: 4. Germline CDR1 reads DFQATT; CDR2 reads SNEGSKA (reference sequence). The CDR3 has 16 amino acids. CDR3 in amino acids: CSARDLGTSGRETQYF. DNA for the CDR3: TGCAGTGCTAGAGACCTTGGGACTAGCGGGAGAGAGACCCAGTACTTC.

This clonotype was recorded at least ten times. The CDR3 bases are TGTGCCAGCACCGGGCCAGCGGGAGGAGGTGAGCAGTTCTTC. Translation gives CASTGPAGGGEQFF. The chain uses TRBV2 and TRBJ2-1; 9 nucleotides match TRBD2. Germline V gene data show CDR1 as SNHLY and CDR2 as FYNNEI. Losses at the gene ends were 7 bases for V and 9 bases for J; bases not matched to a gene: 10. The CDR3 is made up of 14 amino acids.

This clonotype was counted at least ten times. The V and J genes are TRBV6-1 and TRBJ2-1, with D tentatively TRBD1 or TRBD2 (6 bases each). Germline-derived CDR1 and CDR2 are MNHNS and SASEGT. The CDR3 runs to 14 residues. V was cut by 4 bases and J by 5 bases, with 12 bases left in between. CDR3: CASSALRDNNEQFF. In nucleotides, the CDR3 is TGTGCCAGCAGTGCGTTGCGGGACAACAATGAGCAGTTCTTC.

This clonotype appeared many times. The gene calls are TRBV28 and TRBJ1-6; no clear D gene. V lost 10 bases to trimming and J lost 10 bases, with 14 bases between them. The CDR3 covers 12 residues. CDR1 and CDR2 from the germline V gene are MDHEN and SYDVKM. The CDR3 reads CATLSPGSPLHF. CDR3 coding DNA: TGTGCCACACTAAGCCCCGGGTCACCCCTCCACTTT. Based on the CDR3 plus reference TRBV28 and TRBJ1-6, the full variable domain is DVKVTQSSRYLVKRTGEKVFLECVQDMDHENMFWYRQDPGLGLRLIYFSYDVKMKEKGDIPEGYSVSREKKERFSLILESASTNQTSMYLCATLSPGSPLHFGNGTRLTVT.

This clonotype has a handful of counts. Without the conserved terminal phenylalanine or tryptophan, this CDR3 likely stems from a read error. The rearrangement uses TRBV2 and TRBJ2-7, with D maybe TRBD1 (6 bases). V shed 8 bases and J shed 0 bases, with 11 bases lying between them. Germline values: CDR1 SNHLY, CDR2 FYNNEI. CDR3 length equals 13 residues. Here the CDR3 reads CASQQGLSYEQYL. The CDR3 DNA is TGTGCCAGCCAACAGGGCCTCTCCTACGAGCAGTACCTC.

This chain connects TRBV20-1 to TRBJ2-1; tentative D call: TRBD1 (5 bases). Germline V gene data show CDR1 as DFQATT and CDR2 as SNEGSKA (reference sequence). This CDR3 contains 16 residues. V was trimmed by 1 base and J by 1 base, leaving 14 bases between them. CDR3 bases: TGCAGTGCTAGAGCCCTGACAGAGCCTTCCTACAATGAGCAGTTCTTC. It translates to CSARALTEPSYNEQFF.

This rearrangement joins TRBV5-5 to TRBJ2-3; the D call may be TRBD1 or TRBD2 (6 bases each). The V and J ends lost 4 bases and 4 bases respectively, with 16 bases between them. CDR3 length equals 15 residues. CDR1 and CDR2 from the germline V gene are SGHKS and YYEKEE (reference sequence). CDR3: CASSTEGGLADTQYF. CDR3 nucleotide sequence: TGTGCCAGCAGCACGGAGGGGGGCCTGGCAGATACGCAGTATTTT.

This clonotype was detected ten times or more. The chain uses TRBV12-3 or TRBV12-4 and TRBJ1-4; no clear D gene. The CDR3 runs to 15 residues. V lost 3 bases, J lost 8 bases, and 16 bases lay in between. Here the CDR3 DNA reads TGTGCCAGCAGTTTCGCCGGGTCCGGTGGGGAAAAACTGTTTTTT. This codes for CASSFAGSGGEKLFF.

Ten or more counts support this clonotype. The chain uses TRBV27 and TRBJ2-1; D not certain. The CDR3 length is 14 residues. Germline V lookup: CDR1 MNHEY, CDR2 SMNVEV (reference sequence). Trimming cost V 2 bases and J 4 bases, with 9 bases left between them. The DNA of the CDR3 is TGTGCCAGCAGTTTAGTGGCAGAGTACAATGAGCAGTTCTTC. This codes for CASSLVAEYNEQFF.

This clonotype was counted many times. The V and J genes are TRBV11-2 and TRBJ1-1, with D possibly matching TRBD1 (5 bases). V was cut by 1 base and J by 6 bases, with 12 bases left in between. This CDR3 comprises 14 residues. In germline, CDR1 is SGHAT, CDR2 FQNNGV. The CDR3, as DNA: TGTGCCAGCAGCTTAGGCGACAGTATGGCTGAAGCTTTCTTT. Protein: CASSLGDSMAEAFF. Full variable domain (remainder filled in from reference TRBV11-2 and TRBJ1-1): EAGVAQSPRYKIIEKRQSVAFWCNPISGHATLYWYQQILGQGPKLLIQFQNNGVVDDSQLPKDRFSAERLKGVDSTLKIQPAKLEDSAVYLCASSLGDSMAEAFFGQGTRLTVV.

This clonotype was picked up many times. CDR3 DNA: TGTGCCAGCAGCCGGGACAGGGGGGTGGCCAAAAACATTCAGTACTTC. Protein sequence: CASSRDRGVAKNIQYF. This chain joins TRBV28 and TRBJ2-4; 11 bases match TRBD1. The CDR3 runs 16 residues. Germline V gene lookup returns CDR1 MDHEN and CDR2 SYDVKM. The junction had 5 bases not matched to a gene; V was cut back by 6 bases and J by 1 base.

This clonotype was seen many times. The chain combines TRBV6-6 with TRBJ1-2; D possibly corresponds to TRBD1 (5 bases). Germline CDR1 and CDR2: MNHNY and SVGAGI (reference sequence). The CDR3 sequence is 15 residues long. V lost 0 bases, J lost 1 base, and 9 bases lay in between. CDR3 DNA: TGTGCCAGCAGTTACTCGGTGGGGGGTAACTATGGCTACACCTTC. This codes for CASSYSVGGNYGYTF.

The V call is TRBV19, the J call TRBJ2-2, with 9 bases matching TRBD1. The CDR3 length is 17 residues. The ends lost 3 bases at V and 6 bases at J; junction bases unmatched: 11. Germline CDR1 and CDR2: LNHDA and SQIVND (reference sequence). CDR3 nucleotide sequence: TGTGCCAGTAGTATTTCCCCGGGACAGGGTTTGGCCGGGGAGCTGTTTTTT. This sequence encodes CASSISPGQGLAGELFF.

This rearrangement joins TRBV25-1 to TRBJ1-1; possible D gene TRBD1, 6 bases. CDR3 length equals 14 residues. V dropped 7 bases and J dropped 8 bases, with 20 bases sitting between them. The germline V gene encodes CDR1 MGHDK and CDR2 SYGVNS. In DNA form, the CDR3 reads TGTGCCAGCACCCATTCCGGTTCGGGGGCCGAAGCTTTCTTT. It codes for CASTHSGSGAEAFF.

A few counts support this clonotype. The V call is TRBV7-6, the J call TRBJ2-1; D tentatively reads TRBD1 or TRBD2 (6 bases each). The ends were cut back, 1 base at V and 0 bases at J, with 16 bases in the middle. Germline V gene data show CDR1 as SGHVS and CDR2 as FNYEAQ. The CDR3 contains 18 residues. CDR3 amino acids: CASSLVGIADSSYNEQFF. The CDR3 DNA reads as TGTGCCAGCAGCTTAGTGGGCATAGCGGACAGCTCCTACAATGAGCAGTTCTTC.

There are many counts of this clonotype. Here the CDR3 reads CSALPGTASNQPQHF. The CDR3 DNA is TGCAGTGCTCTTCCAGGGACAGCCAGCAATCAGCCCCAGCATTTT. This chain uses TRBV20-1 with TRBJ1-5; 7 bases line up with TRBD1. Germline V gene data show CDR1 as DFQATT and CDR2 as SNEGSKA (reference sequence). This CDR3 has 15 amino acids. Trimming at V came to 5 bases and at J to 1 base, leaving 8 bases not matched to a gene.

This clonotype was observed many times. V is TRBV7-2 and J is TRBJ2-7, with D maybe TRBD2 (7 bases). Looked up from germline, CDR1 is SGHTA and CDR2 is FQGNSA. The ends were cut back, 7 bases at V and 3 bases at J, with 19 bases in the middle. The CDR3 runs to 15 residues. Here the CDR3 DNA reads TGTGCCAGCACCGTAGGGGGGGGGGGCGGCTACGAGCAGTACTTC. It is translated as CASTVGGGGGYEQYF.